This T cell receptor (beta chain) originates from a study of shared clonotypes between healthy human individuals. The V gene end was trimmed by 8 bases and the J gene end by 5 bases; junction bases not matched to a gene: 6. This CDR3 region has 13 residues. Per germline, CDR1 MNHEY and CDR2 SVGAGI. Into CD45RA+ naive and CD45RA-negative memory subsets, the CD4+ cells were split. Measured with immunoSEQ multiplex PCR; TCRdb has only the in-frame clones, and not every one. Of about 1.1 million clones in the sample, 75% to 85% were seen once. The TCR originated in a man aged 18 to 35 in good health. Some clones in this sample may be carry-over from other donors' samples. The specimen sequenced was memory CD4+ T cells from PBMCs. Subset here: CD45RA-negative fraction. The V and J genes are TRBV6-5 and TRBJ2-5; TRBD2 aligns across 9 bases. CDR3 sequence: CASAGLAVETQYF. The CDR3 DNA sequence: TGTGCCAGCGCGGGACTAGCTGTGGAGACCCAGTACTTC.